This T cell receptor beta chain was identified during a study of blood T cells in healthy people across ages. Study context: Through template switching, about one barcoded beta molecule was captured per two T cells, as measured in model experiments.

The authors ran a second PCR of about 6 to 11 cycles using a sample-barcoded 5' primer and a J-beta primer mix. Using its own MiXCR run on the 5' RACE reads, TCRdb lists one record per CDR3 protein. There are about 810,000 distinct CDR3 sequences in the sample; about 36% occur only once, and 10% to 15% lies in the top ten. The CDR3 runs 17 residues. Trimming stripped 4 bases from V and 1 base from J, with 19 bases between. From germline, CDR1 is KGHSH and CDR2 LQKENI. Sequenced: blood. The TCR originated in a man in his late teens or twenties in good health. The chain has TRBV18 and TRBJ1-1, with a weak D call TRBD1 (6 bases). The CDR3 reads CASSLYGRGSGNTEAFF. DNA of the CDR3: TGTGCCAGCTCACTGTATGGCAGGGGATCGGGGAACACTGAAGCTTTCTTT.